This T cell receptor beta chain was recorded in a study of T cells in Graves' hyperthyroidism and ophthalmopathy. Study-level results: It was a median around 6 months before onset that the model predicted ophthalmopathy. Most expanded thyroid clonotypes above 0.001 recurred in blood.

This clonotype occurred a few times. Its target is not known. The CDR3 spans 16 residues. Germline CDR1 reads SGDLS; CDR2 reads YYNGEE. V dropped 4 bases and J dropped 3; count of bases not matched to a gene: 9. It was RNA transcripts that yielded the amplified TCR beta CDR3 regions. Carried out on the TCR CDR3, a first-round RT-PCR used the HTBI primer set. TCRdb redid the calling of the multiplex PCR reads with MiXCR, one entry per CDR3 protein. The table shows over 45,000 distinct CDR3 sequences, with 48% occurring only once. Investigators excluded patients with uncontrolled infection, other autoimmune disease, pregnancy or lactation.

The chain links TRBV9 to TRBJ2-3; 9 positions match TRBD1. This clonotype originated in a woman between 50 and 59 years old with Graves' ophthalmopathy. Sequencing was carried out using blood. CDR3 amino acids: CASSPPGTGRTDTQYF. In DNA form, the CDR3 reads TGTGCCAGCAGCCCTCCCGGGACAGGGAGGACAGATACGCAGTATTTT.